Below, 6 T cell receptor beta chains from the same sample are listed, as sequenced in a study of blood T cell repertoires in COVID-19. Generated by immunoSEQ multiplex PCR, the TCRdb table keeps only in-frame clones and is missing some. This table holds 350,000 or so clones, around 85% found once. The source material was PBMCs or T cells enriched from blood (not recorded which). The receptors shown here come from a woman aged 35 to 49 with acute COVID-19.

This clone occurred a few times. The V and J genes are TRBV3-1 (or the pseudogene TRBV3-2) and TRBJ1-2; TRBD1 aligns across 10 bases. The CDR3 has 16 residues. Germline CDR1 and CDR2: LGHDT and YNNKEL (reference sequence). The junction had 13 bases not matched to a gene; V was cut back by 4 bases and J by 8 bases. The CDR3 sequence: CASSPRAGTGVIGYTF. The CDR3 DNA reads as TGTGCCAGCAGCCCGCGCGCGGGGACAGGGGTAATAGGCTACACCTTC.

The J gene is TRBJ2-3, the V gene TRBV5-8; 11 bases are shared with TRBD2. The CDR3 contains 17 residues. J was trimmed by 3 bases and V by 0 bases; bases with no gene match: 6. The germline gives CDR1 SGHTS, CDR2 YDEGEE. The CDR3 DNA reads as TGTGCCAGCAGCTTGGCTATTAGCGGGAGGGGAACAGATACGCAGTATTTT. Translating gives CASSLAISGRGTDTQYF.

CDR3 sequence: CSVVHGYTEAFF. In nucleotides, the CDR3 is TGCAGCGTTGTTCACGGGTACACTGAAGCTTTCTTT. The genes are TRBV29-1 and TRBJ1-1; D remains ambiguous. V was shortened by 4 bases and J by 3 bases, with 9 bases between the two germline ends. This CDR3 is 12 amino acids long. CDR1 and CDR2 from the germline V gene are SQVTM and ANQGSEA.

In this sample, this clone turned up once. The rearrangement joins TRBV28 to TRBJ1-3; maybe TRBD1 (5 bases). Trimming took 4 bases from V and 6 from J, leaving 16 bases between them. The CDR3 extends over 15 amino acids. Germline loops: CDR1 MDHEN, CDR2 SYDVKM. The CDR3 sequence is CASSSSGKPKNTIYF. The CDR3 DNA follows: TGTGCCAGCAGTTCGTCAGGGAAGCCAAAAAACACCATATATTTT.

V usage is TRBV5-1 and J usage is TRBJ2-2; weak D call: TRBD1 (6 bases). Trimming cost V 2 bases and J 6 bases, with 20 bases left between them. The CDR3 is made up of 17 amino acids. Germline V gene data show CDR1 as SGHRS and CDR2 as YFSETQ. Written as DNA, the CDR3 is TGCGCCAGCAGCTTAGAGCAACAGGGTCTGTACGCCGGGGAGCTGTTTTTT. Encoded protein: CASSLEQQGLYAGELFF.

The chain has TRBV10-3 and TRBJ2-1; the D is unclear. Germline lookup yields CDR1 ENHRY and CDR2 SYGVKD. The CDR3 is 14 amino acids. Trimming took 2 bases from V and 6 from J, leaving 11 bases between them. Here the CDR3 reads CAISEPPVSNEQFF. The CDR3 region has the DNA TGTGCCATCAGTGAGCCCCCGGTGTCCAATGAGCAGTTCTTC.